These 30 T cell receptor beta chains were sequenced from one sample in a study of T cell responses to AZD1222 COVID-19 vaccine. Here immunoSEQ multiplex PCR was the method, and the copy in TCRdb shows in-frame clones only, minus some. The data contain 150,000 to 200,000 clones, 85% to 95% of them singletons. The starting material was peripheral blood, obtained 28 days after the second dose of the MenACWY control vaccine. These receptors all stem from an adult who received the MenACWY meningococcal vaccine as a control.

This chain's CDR3 is CASSGTGGPGHEQYF. CDR3 sequence (DNA): TGCGCCAGCAGCGGTACTGGGGGGCCGGGACACGAGCAGTACTTC. V and J are TRBV5-1 and TRBJ2-7, with D perhaps assigned TRBD1 or TRBD2 (6 bases each). The CDR3 has 15 amino acids. From germline, CDR1 is SGHRS and CDR2 YFSETQ. Trimming removed 4 bases at V and 5 bases at J, with 19 bases between.

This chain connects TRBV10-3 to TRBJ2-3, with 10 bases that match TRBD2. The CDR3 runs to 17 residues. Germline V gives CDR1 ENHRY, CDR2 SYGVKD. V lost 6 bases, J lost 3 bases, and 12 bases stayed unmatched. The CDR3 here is CAISQSLGAGGTDTQYF. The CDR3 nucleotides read TGTGCCATCAGCCAGTCCTTAGGAGCGGGAGGGACAGATACGCAGTATTTT.

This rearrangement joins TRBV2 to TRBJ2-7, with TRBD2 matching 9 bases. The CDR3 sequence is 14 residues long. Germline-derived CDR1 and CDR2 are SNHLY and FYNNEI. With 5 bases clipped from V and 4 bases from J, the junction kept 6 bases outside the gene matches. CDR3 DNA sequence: TGTGCCAGCAGTCCTGTAGCGGGAGAGTACGAGCAGTACTTC. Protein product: CASSPVAGEYEQYF. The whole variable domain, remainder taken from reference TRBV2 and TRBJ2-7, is EPEVTQTPSHQVTQMGQEVILRCVPISNHLYFYWYRQILGQKVEFLVSFYNNEISEKSEIFDDQFSVERPDGSNFTLKIRSTKLEDSAMYFCASSPVAGEYEQYFGPGTRLTVT.

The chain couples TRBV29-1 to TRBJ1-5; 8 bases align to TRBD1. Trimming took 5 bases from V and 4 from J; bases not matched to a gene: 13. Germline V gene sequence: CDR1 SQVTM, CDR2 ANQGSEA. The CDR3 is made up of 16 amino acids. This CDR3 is CSVFPRDRRENQPQHF. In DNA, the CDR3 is TGCAGCGTTTTTCCCCGGGACAGGCGGGAGAATCAGCCCCAGCATTTT.

The CDR3 loop is CAERESLAGGETQYF. CDR3 DNA sequence: TGTGCCGAAAGGGAGTCACTAGCGGGAGGAGAGACCCAGTACTTC. The gene calls are TRBV7-2 and TRBJ2-5; 12 positions agree with TRBD2. The V gene's germline CDR1 is SGHTA and CDR2 FQGNSA. The CDR3 totals 15 residues. V shed 11 bases and J 4 bases; nucleotides not matched to a gene: 11. The whole variable domain, filled in from reference TRBV7-2 and TRBJ2-5, reads GAGVSQSPSNKVTEKGKDVELRCDPISGHTALYWYRQSLGQGLEFLIYFQGNSAPDKSGLPSDRFSAERTGGSVSTLTIQRTQQEDSAVYLCAERESLAGGETQYFGPGTRLLVL.

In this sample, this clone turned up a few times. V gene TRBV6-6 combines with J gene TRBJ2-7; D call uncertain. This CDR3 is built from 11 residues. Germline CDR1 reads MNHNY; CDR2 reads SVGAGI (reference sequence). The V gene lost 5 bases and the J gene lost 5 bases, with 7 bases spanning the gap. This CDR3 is CASSGPNEQYF. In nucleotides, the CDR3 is TGTGCCAGCAGTGGCCCCAACGAGCAGTACTTC.

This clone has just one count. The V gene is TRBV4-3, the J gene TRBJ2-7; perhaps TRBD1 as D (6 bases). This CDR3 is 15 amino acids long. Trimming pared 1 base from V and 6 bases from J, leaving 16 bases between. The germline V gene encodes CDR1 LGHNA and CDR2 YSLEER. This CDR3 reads CASSQGANLRGEQYF. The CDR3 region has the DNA TGCGCCAGCAGCCAAGGGGCCAACCTCAGGGGCGAGCAGTACTTC.

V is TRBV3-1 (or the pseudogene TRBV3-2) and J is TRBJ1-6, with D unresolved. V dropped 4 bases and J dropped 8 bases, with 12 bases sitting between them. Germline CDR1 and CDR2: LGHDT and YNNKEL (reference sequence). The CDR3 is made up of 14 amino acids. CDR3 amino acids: CASSRGKGDSPLHF. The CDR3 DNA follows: TGTGCCAGCAGCCGCGGGAAGGGCGATTCACCCCTCCACTTT.

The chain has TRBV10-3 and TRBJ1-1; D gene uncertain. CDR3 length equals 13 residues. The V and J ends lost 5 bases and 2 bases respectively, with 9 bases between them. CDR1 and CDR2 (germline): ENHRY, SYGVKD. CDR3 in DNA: TGTGCCATCAGTAGAACAGCTAACACTGAAGCTTTCTTT. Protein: CAISRTANTEAFF.

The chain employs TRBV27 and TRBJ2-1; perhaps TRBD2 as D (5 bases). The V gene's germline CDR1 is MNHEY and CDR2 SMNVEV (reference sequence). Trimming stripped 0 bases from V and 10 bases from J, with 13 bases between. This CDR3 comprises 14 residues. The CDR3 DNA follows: TGTGCCAGCAGTTTATCCTTAACTAGTGCAGAGCAGTTCTTC. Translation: CASSLSLTSAEQFF.

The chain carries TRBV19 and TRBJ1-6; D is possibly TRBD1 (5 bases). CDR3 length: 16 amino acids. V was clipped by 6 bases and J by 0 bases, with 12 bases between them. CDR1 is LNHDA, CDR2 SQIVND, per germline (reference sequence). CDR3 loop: CASRPQESSYNSPLHF. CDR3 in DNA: TGTGCCAGTAGGCCACAGGAAAGCTCCTATAATTCACCCCTCCACTTT.

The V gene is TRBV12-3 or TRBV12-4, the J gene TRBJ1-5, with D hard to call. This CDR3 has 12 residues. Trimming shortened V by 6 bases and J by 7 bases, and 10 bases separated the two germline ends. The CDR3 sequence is CASSPVVQPQHF. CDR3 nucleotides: TGTGCCAGCAGCCCTGTCGTCCAGCCCCAGCATTTT.

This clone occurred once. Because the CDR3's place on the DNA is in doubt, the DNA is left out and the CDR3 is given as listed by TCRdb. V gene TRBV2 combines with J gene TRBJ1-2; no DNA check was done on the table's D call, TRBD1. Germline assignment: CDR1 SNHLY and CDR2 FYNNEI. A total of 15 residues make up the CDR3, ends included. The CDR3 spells CATNIEGQPYWCYTF.

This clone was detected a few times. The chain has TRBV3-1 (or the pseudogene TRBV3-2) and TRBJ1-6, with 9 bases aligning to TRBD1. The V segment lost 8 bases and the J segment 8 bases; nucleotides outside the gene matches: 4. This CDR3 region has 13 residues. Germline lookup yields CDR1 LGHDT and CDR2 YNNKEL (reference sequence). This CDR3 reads CASRTGEDSPLHF. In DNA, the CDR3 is TGTGCCAGCCGGACAGGGGAAGATTCACCCCTCCACTTT.

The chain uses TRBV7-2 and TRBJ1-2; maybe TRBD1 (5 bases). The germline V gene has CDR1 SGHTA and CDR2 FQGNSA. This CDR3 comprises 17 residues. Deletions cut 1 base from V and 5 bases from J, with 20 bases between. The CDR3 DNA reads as TGTGCCAGCAGCTTAGATTCCCTCCAGGGACGTCGTTATGGCTACACCTTC. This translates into CASSLDSLQGRRYGYTF.

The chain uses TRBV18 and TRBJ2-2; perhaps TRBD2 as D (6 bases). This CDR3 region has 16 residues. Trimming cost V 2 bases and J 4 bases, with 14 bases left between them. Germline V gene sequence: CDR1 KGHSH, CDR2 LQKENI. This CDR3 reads CASSPGAGSPTGELFF. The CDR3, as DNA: TGTGCCAGCTCACCAGGGGCCGGGAGCCCCACCGGGGAGCTGTTTTTT.

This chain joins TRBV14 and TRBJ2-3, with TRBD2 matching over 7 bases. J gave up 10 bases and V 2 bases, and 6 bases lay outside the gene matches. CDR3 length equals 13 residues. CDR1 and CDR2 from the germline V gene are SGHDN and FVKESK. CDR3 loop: CASSQYGTTAQYF. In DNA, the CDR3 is TGTGCCAGCAGCCAATACGGGACTACGGCGCAGTATTTT.

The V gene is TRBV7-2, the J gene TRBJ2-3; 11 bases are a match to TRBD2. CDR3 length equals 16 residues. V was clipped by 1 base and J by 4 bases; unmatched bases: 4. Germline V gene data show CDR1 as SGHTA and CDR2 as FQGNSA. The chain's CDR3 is CASSLVGLAGPDTQYF. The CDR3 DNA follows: TGTGCCAGCAGCTTAGTCGGACTAGCGGGCCCAGATACGCAGTATTTT.

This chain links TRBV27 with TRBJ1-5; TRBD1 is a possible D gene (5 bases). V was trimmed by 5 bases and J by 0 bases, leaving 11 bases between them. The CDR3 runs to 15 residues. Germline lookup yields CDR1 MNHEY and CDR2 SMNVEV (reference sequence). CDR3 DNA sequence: TGTGCCAGCAGTCTGGGGCGGCATAGCAATCAGCCCCAGCATTTT. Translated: CASSLGRHSNQPQHF.

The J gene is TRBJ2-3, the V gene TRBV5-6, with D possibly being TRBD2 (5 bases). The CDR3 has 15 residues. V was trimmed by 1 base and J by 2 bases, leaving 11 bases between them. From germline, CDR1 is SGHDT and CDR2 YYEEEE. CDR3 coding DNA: TGTGCCAGCAGCTTGTGGACGAGGGTCACAGATACGCAGTATTTT. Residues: CASSLWTRVTDTQYF.

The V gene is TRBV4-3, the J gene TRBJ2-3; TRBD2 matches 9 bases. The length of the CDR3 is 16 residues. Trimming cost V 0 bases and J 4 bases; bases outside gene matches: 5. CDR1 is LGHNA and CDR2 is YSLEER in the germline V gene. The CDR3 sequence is CASSQDLGTSSDTQYF. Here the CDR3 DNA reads TGCGCCAGCAGCCAAGATTTGGGGACTAGCTCAGATACGCAGTATTTT.

CDR3 region: CASSLTGGSEAFF. The CDR3 nucleotides read TGTGCCAGCAGCTTAACCGGGGGGAGTGAAGCTTTCTTT. This rearrangement joins TRBV7-2 to TRBJ1-1, with D perhaps matching TRBD1 (5 bases). The germline V and J ends were trimmed by 2 bases and 7 bases, with 11 bases remaining between them. CDR1 is SGHTA, CDR2 FQGNSA, per germline. This CDR3 spans 13 amino acids.

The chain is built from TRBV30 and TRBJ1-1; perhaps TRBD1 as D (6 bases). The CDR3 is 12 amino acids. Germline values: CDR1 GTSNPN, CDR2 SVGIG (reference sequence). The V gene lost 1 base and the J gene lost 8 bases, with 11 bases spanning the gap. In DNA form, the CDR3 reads TGTGCCTGGAGTGGGACAGCCTGGGAAGCTTTCTTT. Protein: CAWSGTAWEAFF.

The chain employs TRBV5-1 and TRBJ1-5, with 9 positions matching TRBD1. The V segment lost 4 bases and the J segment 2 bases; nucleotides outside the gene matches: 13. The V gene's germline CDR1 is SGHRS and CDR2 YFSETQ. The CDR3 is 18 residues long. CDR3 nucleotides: TGCGCCAGCAGCCCCTGGACAGGGGATGCGGGGGGCAATCAGCCCCAGCATTTT. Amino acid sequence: CASSPWTGDAGGNQPQHF.

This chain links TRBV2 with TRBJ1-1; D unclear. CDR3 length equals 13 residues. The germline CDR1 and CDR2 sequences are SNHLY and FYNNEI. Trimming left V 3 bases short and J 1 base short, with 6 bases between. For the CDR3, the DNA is TGTGCCAGCAGTGAGCCAGGGAACACTGAAGCTTTCTTT. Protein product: CASSEPGNTEAFF.

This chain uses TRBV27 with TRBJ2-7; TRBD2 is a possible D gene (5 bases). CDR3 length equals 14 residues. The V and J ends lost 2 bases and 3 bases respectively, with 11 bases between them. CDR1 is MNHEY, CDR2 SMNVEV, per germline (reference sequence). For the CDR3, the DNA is TGTGCCAGCAGTTTAAGGACTGGTCTCTACGAGCAGTACTTC. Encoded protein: CASSLRTGLYEQYF.

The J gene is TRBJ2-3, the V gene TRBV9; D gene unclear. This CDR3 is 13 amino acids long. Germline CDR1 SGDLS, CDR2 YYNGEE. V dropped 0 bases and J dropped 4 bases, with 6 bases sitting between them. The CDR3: CASSVGPADTQYF. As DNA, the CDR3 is TGTGCCAGCAGCGTAGGCCCCGCAGATACGCAGTATTTT.

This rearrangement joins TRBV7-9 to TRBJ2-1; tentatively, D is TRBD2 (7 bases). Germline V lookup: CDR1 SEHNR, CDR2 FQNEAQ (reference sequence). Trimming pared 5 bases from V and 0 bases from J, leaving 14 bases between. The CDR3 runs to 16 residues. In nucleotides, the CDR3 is TGTGCCAGCAGCCCCCCCGGGGGGCCCTCCTACAATGAGCAGTTCTTC. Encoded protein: CASSPPGGPSYNEQFF.

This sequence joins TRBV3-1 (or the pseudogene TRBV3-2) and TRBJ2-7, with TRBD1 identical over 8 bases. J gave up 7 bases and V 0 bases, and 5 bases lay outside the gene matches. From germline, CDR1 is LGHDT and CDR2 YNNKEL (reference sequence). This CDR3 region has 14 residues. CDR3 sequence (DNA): TGTGCCAGCAGCCAAGAACAGGGGGTAAGAGAGCAGTACTTC. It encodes CASSQEQGVREQYF.

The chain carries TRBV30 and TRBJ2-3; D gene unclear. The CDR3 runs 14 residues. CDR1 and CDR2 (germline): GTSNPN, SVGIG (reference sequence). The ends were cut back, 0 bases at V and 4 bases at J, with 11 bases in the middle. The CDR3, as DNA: TGTGCCTGGAGTGTCATTGTCCGAGCAGATACGCAGTATTTT. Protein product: CAWSVIVRADTQYF.